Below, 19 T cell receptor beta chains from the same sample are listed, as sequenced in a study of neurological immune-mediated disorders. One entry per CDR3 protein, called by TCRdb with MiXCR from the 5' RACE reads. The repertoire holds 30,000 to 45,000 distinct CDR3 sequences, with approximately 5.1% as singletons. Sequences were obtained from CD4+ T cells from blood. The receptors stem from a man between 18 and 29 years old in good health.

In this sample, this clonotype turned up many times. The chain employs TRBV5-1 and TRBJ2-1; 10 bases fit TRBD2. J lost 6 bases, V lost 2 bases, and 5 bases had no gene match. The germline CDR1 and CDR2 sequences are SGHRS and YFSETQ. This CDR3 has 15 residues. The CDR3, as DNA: TGCGCCAGCAGCTTACCCGGGACTAGCGCCAATGAGCAGTTCTTC. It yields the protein CASSLPGTSANEQFF.

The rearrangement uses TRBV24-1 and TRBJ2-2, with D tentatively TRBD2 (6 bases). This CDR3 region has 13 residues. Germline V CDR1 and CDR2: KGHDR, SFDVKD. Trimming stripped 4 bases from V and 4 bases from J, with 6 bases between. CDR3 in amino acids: CATSDGSTGELFF. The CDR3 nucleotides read TGTGCCACCAGTGACGGGAGCACCGGGGAGCTGTTTTTT.

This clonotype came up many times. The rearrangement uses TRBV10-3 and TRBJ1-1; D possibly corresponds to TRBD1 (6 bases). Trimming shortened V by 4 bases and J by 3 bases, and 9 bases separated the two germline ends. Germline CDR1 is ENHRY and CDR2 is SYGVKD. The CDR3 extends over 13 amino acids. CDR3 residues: CAISVTGYTEAFF. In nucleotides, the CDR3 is TGTGCCATCAGTGTGACAGGTTACACTGAAGCTTTCTTT.

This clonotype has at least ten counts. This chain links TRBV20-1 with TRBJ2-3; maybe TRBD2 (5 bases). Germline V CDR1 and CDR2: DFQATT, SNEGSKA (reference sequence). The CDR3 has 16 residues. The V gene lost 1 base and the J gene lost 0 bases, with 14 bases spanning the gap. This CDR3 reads CSARVIGRGSTDTQYF. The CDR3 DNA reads TGCAGTGCTAGAGTCATCGGACGAGGGAGCACAGATACGCAGTATTTT.

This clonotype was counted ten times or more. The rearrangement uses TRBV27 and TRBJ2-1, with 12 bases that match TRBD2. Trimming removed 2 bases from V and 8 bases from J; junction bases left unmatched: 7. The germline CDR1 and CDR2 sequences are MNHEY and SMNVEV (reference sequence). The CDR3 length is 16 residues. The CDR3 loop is CASSLLKLAGGHEQFF. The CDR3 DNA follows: TGTGCCAGCAGTTTACTCAAACTAGCGGGAGGACATGAGCAGTTCTTC.

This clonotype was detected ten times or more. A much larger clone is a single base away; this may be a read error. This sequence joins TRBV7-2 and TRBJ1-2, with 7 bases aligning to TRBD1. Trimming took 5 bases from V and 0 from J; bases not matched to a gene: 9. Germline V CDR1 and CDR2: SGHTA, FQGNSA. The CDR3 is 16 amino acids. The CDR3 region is CASSLNRGPTNYGYTF. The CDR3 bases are TGTGCCAGCAGCCTCAACAGGGGCCCAACTAACTATGGCTACACCTTC.

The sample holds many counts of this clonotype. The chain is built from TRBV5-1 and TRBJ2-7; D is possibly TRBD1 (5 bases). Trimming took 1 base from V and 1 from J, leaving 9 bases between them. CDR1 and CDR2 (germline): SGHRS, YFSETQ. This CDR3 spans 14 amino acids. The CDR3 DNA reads TGCGCCAGCAGCTTGAGGCAGGGTTCCTACGAGCAGTACTTC. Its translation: CASSLRQGSYEQYF.

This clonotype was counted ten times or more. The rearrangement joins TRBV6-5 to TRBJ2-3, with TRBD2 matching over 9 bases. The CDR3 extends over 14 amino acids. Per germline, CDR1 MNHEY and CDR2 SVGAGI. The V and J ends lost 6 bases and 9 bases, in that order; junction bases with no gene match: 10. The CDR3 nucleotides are TGTGCCAGCAGGTCGGGCGGGGGGGCCTGGACGCAGTATTTT. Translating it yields CASRSGGGAWTQYF.

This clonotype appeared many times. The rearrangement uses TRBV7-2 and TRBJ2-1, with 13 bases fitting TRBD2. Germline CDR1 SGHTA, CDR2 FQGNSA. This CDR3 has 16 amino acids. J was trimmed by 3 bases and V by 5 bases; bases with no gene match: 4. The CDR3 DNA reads TGTGCCAGCAGCGGACTAGCGGGGGCCCTCTACAATGAGCAGTTCTTC. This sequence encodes CASSGLAGALYNEQFF.

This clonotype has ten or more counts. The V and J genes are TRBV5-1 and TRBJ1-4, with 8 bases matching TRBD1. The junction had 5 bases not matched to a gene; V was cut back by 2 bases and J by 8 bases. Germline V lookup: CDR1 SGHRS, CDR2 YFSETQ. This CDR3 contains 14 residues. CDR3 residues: CASSFQGAGEKLFF. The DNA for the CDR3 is TGCGCCAGCAGCTTTCAGGGGGCAGGGGAAAAACTGTTTTTT.

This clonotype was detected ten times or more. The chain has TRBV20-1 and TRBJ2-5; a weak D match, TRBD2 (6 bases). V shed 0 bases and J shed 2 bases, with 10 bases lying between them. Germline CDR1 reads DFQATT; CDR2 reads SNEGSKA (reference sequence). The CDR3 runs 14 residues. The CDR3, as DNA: TGCAGTGCTAGAGATCGCGGACTACAAGAGACCCAGTACTTC. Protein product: CSARDRGLQETQYF.

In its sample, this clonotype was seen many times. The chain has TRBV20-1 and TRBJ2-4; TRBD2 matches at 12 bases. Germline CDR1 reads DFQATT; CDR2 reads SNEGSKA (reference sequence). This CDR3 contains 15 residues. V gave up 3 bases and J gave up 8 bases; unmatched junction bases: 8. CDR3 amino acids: CSASGLAGREDIQYF. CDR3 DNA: TGCAGTGCTAGTGGACTAGCGGGGAGAGAGGACATTCAGTACTTC.

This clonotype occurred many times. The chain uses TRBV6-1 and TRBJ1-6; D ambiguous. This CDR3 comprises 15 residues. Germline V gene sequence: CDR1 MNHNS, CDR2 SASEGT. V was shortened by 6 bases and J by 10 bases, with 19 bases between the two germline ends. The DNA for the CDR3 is TGTGCCAGCAGAGTCGGGCGCCAGGTCGTCTCACCCCTCCACTTT. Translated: CASRVGRQVVSPLHF.

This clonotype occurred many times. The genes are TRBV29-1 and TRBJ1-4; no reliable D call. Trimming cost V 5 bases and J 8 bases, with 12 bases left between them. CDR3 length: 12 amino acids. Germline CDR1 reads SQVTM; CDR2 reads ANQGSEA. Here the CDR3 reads CSVCEPREKLFF. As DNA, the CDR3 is TGCAGCGTTTGTGAGCCTAGGGAAAAACTGTTTTTT.

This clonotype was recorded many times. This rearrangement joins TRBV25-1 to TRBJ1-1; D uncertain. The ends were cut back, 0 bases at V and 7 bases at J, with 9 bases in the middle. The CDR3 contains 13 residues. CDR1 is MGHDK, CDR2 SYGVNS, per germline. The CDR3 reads CASSEYSGNEAFF. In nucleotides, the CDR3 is TGTGCCAGCAGTGAATACAGCGGGAATGAAGCTTTCTTT. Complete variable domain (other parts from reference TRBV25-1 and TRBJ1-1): EADIYQTPRYLVIGTGKKITLECSQTMGHDKMYWYQQDPGMELHLIHYSYGVNSTEKGDLSSESTVSRIRTEHFPLTLESARPSHTSQYLCASSEYSGNEAFFGQGTRLTVV.

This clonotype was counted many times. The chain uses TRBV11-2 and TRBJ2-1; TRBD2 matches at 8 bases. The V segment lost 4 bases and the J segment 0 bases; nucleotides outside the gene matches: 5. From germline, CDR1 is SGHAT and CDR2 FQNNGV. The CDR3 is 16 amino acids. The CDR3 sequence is CASSSGRGGSYNEQFF. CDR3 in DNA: TGTGCCAGCAGCTCAGGACGGGGGGGCTCCTACAATGAGCAGTTCTTC.

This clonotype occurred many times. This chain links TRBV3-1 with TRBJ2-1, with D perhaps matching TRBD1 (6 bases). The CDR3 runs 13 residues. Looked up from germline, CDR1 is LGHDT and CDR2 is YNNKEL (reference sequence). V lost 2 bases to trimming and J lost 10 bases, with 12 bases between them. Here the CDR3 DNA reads TGTGCCAGCAGCCAACCAACAGGGAGAGAGCAGTTCTTC. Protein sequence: CASSQPTGREQFF.

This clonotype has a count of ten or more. The CDR3 is CASSVARGQETQYF. CDR3 in DNA: TGTGCCAGCAGCGTAGCCCGGGGTCAAGAGACCCAGTACTTC. This rearrangement joins TRBV9 to TRBJ2-5; D possibly corresponds to TRBD2 (5 bases). CDR1 is SGDLS, CDR2 YYNGEE, per germline. V lost 0 bases and J 2 bases, leaving 8 bases between the germline ends. The length of the CDR3 is 14 residues.

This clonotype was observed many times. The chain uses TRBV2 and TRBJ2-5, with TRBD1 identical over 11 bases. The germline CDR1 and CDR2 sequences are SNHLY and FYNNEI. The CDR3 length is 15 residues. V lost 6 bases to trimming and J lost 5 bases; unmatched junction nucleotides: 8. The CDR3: CASSAGTGGVETQYF. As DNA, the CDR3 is TGTGCCAGCAGCGCCGGGACAGGGGGAGTGGAGACCCAGTACTTC.